This T cell receptor (beta chain) stems from a study of cytomegalovirus exposure and HLA in healthy donors. The CDR3 contains 13 residues. Germline CDR1 reads SGHNT; CDR2 reads YYREEE (reference sequence). V was clipped by 1 base and J by 8 bases, with 12 bases between them. General study results and limits: The listing of some 170 TCR beta chains classed them as cytomegalovirus-associated. TCR beta V- and J-gene trimming, according to a later analysis, was linked to a missense DCLRE1C variant.

This PCR relied on a set of 60 Vbeta primers and 13 Jbeta primers. Sequencing used immunoSEQ multiplex PCR; TCRdb keeps in-frame clones, though not all of them. The sample's table shows roughly 220,000 clones. Regarding this clone: The antigen remains undetermined.

The TCR sequence derives from a girl aged 2-10 years in good health and CMV-seropositive. The chain uses TRBV5-4 and TRBJ1-2, with a possible D match to TRBD1 (5 bases). Sequenced: PBMCs. The CDR3 DNA reads TGTGCCAGCAGCTTGTTCGGGACTATGGGCTACACCTTC. As protein: CASSLFGTMGYTF.